The 28 T cell receptor beta chains below come from one sample, sequenced in a study of T cells expressing NK-cell markers. TCRdb derives one entry per CDR3 protein from the 5' RACE reads, leaving out DNA. This sample's table reports roughly 170,000 distinct CDR3 sequences. Sequenced input: blood T cells: a sorted CD56 or NKG2C T cell subset, CD4+ or CD8+ T cells, or bulk PBMC T cells (not recorded which). Source of these receptors: a woman between 18 and 69 years old in good health.

V and J are TRBV20-1 and TRBJ2-7; absent DNA, TCRdb's TRBD2 call cannot be checked. The CDR3 spans 21 residues. Germline V gives CDR1 DFQATT, CDR2 SNEGSKA (reference sequence). CDR3: CSARAPPKTSGRADYFYEQYF.

This sequence joins TRBV5-1 and TRBJ1-4. Germline CDR1 reads SGHRS; CDR2 reads YFSETQ. CDR3 length: 16 residues. The CDR3 spells CASSLAGGPTLEKLFF.

The V call is TRBV10-2, the J call TRBJ2-7; TCRdb's D call of TRBD1 is untestable without DNA. The CDR3 runs 13 residues. Germline assignment: CDR1 WSHSY and CDR2 SAAADI. The CDR3 here is CASLRDTTYEQYF.

This rearrangement joins TRBV5-1 to TRBJ1-4; TCRdb designates TRBD1, a call that cannot be tested without DNA. CDR1 is SGHRS, CDR2 YFSETQ, per germline. The CDR3 consists of 15 residues. The CDR3 sequence is CASSSDRNSNEKLFF.

This chain uses TRBV20-1 with TRBJ2-4; the D gene TCRdb calls, TRBD2, cannot be checked with no DNA. Germline V gene data show CDR1 as DFQATT and CDR2 as SNEGSKA (reference sequence). The CDR3 has 12 amino acids. CDR3 loop: CSARGRWDIQYF.

The chain carries TRBV27 and TRBJ2-1; TCRdb selects TRBD2, and the lack of DNA leaves this call unchecked. This CDR3 spans 13 amino acids. The germline CDR1 and CDR2 sequences are MNHEY and SMNVEV (reference sequence). The CDR3 loop is CASRRSSYNEQFF.

This chain connects TRBV29-1 to TRBJ1-1. CDR3 length: 15 amino acids. Germline-derived CDR1 and CDR2 are SQVTM and ANQGSEA. CDR3 residues: CSVVTAAGANTEAFF.

The CDR3 loop reads CASSLVRGINEKLFF. This sequence joins TRBV12-3 or TRBV12-4 and TRBJ1-4; TCRdb selects TRBD1, and the lack of DNA leaves this call unchecked. The CDR3 is 15 amino acids.

The V and J genes are TRBV21-1 and TRBJ2-4; no DNA is available, so the TRBD1 call from TCRdb remains unchecked. TRBV21-1 is deemed a pseudogene. This CDR3 is built from 17 residues. CDR3 sequence reads: CASRKEGRGLAKNIQYF.

J is TRBJ2-6 and V is TRBV5-6. Germline CDR1 and CDR2: SGHDT and YYEEEE. This CDR3 comprises 16 residues. The CDR3: CASSLDQGSGANVLTF.

The chain couples TRBV7-3 to TRBJ1-2; TCRdb names TRBD1, which stays unverified in the absence of DNA. CDR1 and CDR2 from the germline V gene are SGHTA and FQGTGA. The CDR3 loop spans 18 amino acids. The chain's CDR3 is CASSLSVGQALAIYGYTF. Based on the CDR3 plus reference TRBV7-3 and TRBJ1-2, the full variable domain is GAGVSQTPSNKVTEKGKYVELRCDPISGHTALYWYRQSLGQGPEFLIYFQGTGAADDSGLPNDRFFAVRPEGSVSTLKIQRTERGDSAVYLCASSLSVGQALAIYGYTFGSGTRLTVV.

The chain carries TRBV28 and TRBJ1-1. The CDR3 has 15 amino acids. Per germline, CDR1 MDHEN and CDR2 SYDVKM. CDR3 residues: CASSLLSRISPEAFF.

The chain links TRBV4-1 to TRBJ1-4; without DNA, the TCRdb call of TRBD1 cannot be checked. Germline V lookup: CDR1 MGHRA, CDR2 YSYEKL. There are 13 residues in the CDR3. CDR3 in amino acids: CASSQGAGEKLFF.

The V and J genes are TRBV29-1 and TRBJ2-1; no DNA is available, so the TRBD2 call from TCRdb remains unchecked. The CDR3 has 14 amino acids. CDR1 is SQVTM, CDR2 ANQGSEA, per germline. The CDR3 sequence: CSVARRGGDNEQFF.

V and J are TRBV7-3 and TRBJ1-6; TCRdb picks TRBD1, but there is no DNA to check that call. The CDR3 has 14 amino acids. Germline V gene lookup returns CDR1 SGHTA and CDR2 FQGTGA. The CDR3 reads CASSQGSANSPLHF.

The genes are TRBV9 and TRBJ2-2; the TCRdb call, TRBD2, lacks DNA for checking. The CDR3 length is 15 residues. Germline V gene sequence: CDR1 SGDLS, CDR2 YYNGEE. The CDR3 loop reads CASSTRLVGTGELFF.

V gene TRBV4-1 combines with J gene TRBJ2-7; as DNA is missing, the TRBD2 call by TCRdb cannot be tested. Looked up from germline, CDR1 is MGHRA and CDR2 is YSYEKL. The CDR3 is 15 amino acids. CDR3 protein: CASSARERGVREQYF.

The V and J genes are TRBV6-1 and TRBJ2-1. CDR1 is MNHNS and CDR2 is SASEGT in the germline V gene. The CDR3 has 13 amino acids. CDR3 in amino acids: CASRVQIYNEQFF.

The gene calls are TRBV12-3 or TRBV12-4 and TRBJ2-1; without DNA, the TCRdb call of TRBD2 cannot be checked. CDR3 length: 13 residues. CDR3 in amino acids: CASSRTSGVFQFF.

J is TRBJ2-7 and V is TRBV6-1. Germline loops: CDR1 MNHNS, CDR2 SASEGT. The CDR3 contains 16 residues. CDR3 residues: CASSETSRSDFSEQYF.

V is TRBV30 and J is TRBJ2-7. The CDR3 has 12 amino acids. Germline V gene data show CDR1 as GTSNPN and CDR2 as SVGIG (reference sequence). The CDR3 here is CAWSVSRYEQYF.

The rearrangement links TRBV9 to TRBJ1-2. This CDR3 is built from 14 residues. Germline values: CDR1 SGDLS, CDR2 YYNGEE. The chain's CDR3 is CASSVNIADYGYTF. Full variable domain (rest looked up from reference TRBV9 and TRBJ1-2): DSGVTQTPKHLITATGQRVTLRCSPRSGDLSVYWYQQSLDQGLQFLIQYYNGEERAKGNILERFSAQQFPDLHSELNLSSLELGDSALYFCASSVNIADYGYTFGSGTRLTVV.

The rearrangement joins TRBV24-1 to TRBJ2-5; the TRBD1 assignment by TCRdb is unverifiable without DNA. Germline assignment: CDR1 KGHDR and CDR2 SFDVKD. The CDR3 has 16 amino acids. CDR3: CATSDGAGATQETQYF.

The chain has TRBV20-1 and TRBJ2-7; no DNA is available, so the TRBD1 call from TCRdb remains unchecked. Germline V gene lookup returns CDR1 DFQATT and CDR2 SNEGSKA (reference sequence). The CDR3 sequence is 13 residues long. The CDR3 is CSASSPQGYEQYF.

The J gene is TRBJ2-7, the V gene TRBV20-1; TCRdb's assignment of TRBD1 cannot be checked, as there is no DNA. This CDR3 contains 12 residues. In germline, CDR1 is DFQATT, CDR2 SNEGSKA (reference sequence). The CDR3 reads CSASRGTYEQYF.

The genes are TRBV7-8 and TRBJ1-2; TCRdb gives TRBD1 as the D gene, but with no DNA this cannot be confirmed. The CDR3 runs 16 residues. Germline values: CDR1 SGHVS, CDR2 FQNEAQ. CDR3 in amino acids: CASSLTSGLPNYGYTF.

The chain joins TRBV5-1 to TRBJ2-2. Per the germline V gene, CDR1 is SGHRS and CDR2 is YFSETQ. The CDR3 consists of 15 residues. The CDR3 sequence: CASSFLAVGSGELFF. Using reference TRBV5-1 and TRBJ2-2 for the parts outside the CDR3, the full variable domain is KAGVTQTPRYLIKTRGQQVTLSCSPISGHRSVSWYQQTPGQGLQFLFEYFSETQRNKGNFPGRFSGRQFSNSRSEMNVSTLELGDSALYLCASSFLAVGSGELFFGEGSRLTVL.

This chain uses TRBV4-2 with TRBJ2-7; TCRdb outputs TRBD2, but without DNA this stays unchecked. The germline V gene encodes CDR1 LGHNA and CDR2 YNFKEQ. This CDR3 comprises 15 residues. This CDR3 is CASSQERLGGYEQYF.